The present T cell receptor beta chain was sequenced within a study of preoperative IRX-2 immunotherapy in early breast cancer. The CDR3 is 12 residues long. Unmatched junction bases numbered 5, after V lost 3 bases and J lost 10 bases. The germline V gene has CDR1 KGHSY and CDR2 FQNENV. The treatment was: preoperative locoregional IRX-2 cytokine immunotherapy. The method was immunoSEQ multiplex PCR; TCRdb's version includes in-frame clones alone and lacks a portion of them. Here the sample spans around 62,000 clones, around 94% being singletons. In this sample, this clone is medium-sized. Sampling took place from a patient treated with IRX-2 immunotherapy. The chain has TRBV16 and TRBJ1-1; 7 positions agree with TRBD1. The source of this sequence is a human donor with breast cancer. CDR3 sequence reads: CASSHPPGGAFF. CDR3 DNA: TGTGCCAGCAGCCACCCTCCAGGGGGAGCTTTCTTT.